The rows below give T cell receptor beta chains drawn from one sample of a study of cytomegalovirus exposure and HLA in healthy donors. Produced via immunoSEQ multiplex PCR; TCRdb's table is partial and in-frame only. The table has tens of thousands of clones, around 65% seen once. The source material was PBMCs. Receptors were obtained from a man in his 60s in good health and CMV-seropositive. The CDR3 runs from the conserved cysteine through the conserved F or W. Each record gives: D gene, J gene, V gene, clone size, CDR3 protein, CDR3 DNA. A D gene is named only where the DNA matches it firmly. Rows may omit the clone size; those that give it use once, few, many or a size class.

TRBD1 TRBJ1-1 TRBV7-9 - CASSLERDRVEAFF TGTGCCAGCAGCTTAGAAAGGGACAGAGTTGAAGCTTTCTTT
TRBD1 TRBJ2-2 TRBV28 - CASRPGQGYTGELFF TGTGCCAGCAGACCGGGACAGGGATACACCGGGGAGCTGTTTTTT
- TRBJ1-2 TRBV29-1 - CSVDPGAGYTF TGCAGCGTTGATCCAGGGGCAGGCTACACCTTC
TRBD1 TRBJ2-4 TRBV6-1 - CASSEGQGDIQYF TGTGCCAGCAGCGAGGGACAGGGAGACATTCAGTACTTC
- TRBJ1-6 TRBV19 - CASTKQGADSPLHF TGTGCCAGTACCAAACAGGGTGCGGATTCACCCCTCCACTTT
TRBD1 TRBJ2-7 TRBV6-6 - CASSYDRDYEQYF TGTGCCAGCAGTTACGACAGGGACTACGAGCAGTACTTC
- TRBJ1-2 TRBV7-4 - CASSCMQGLFVYGYTF TGTGCCAGCAGCTGCATGCAGGGTCTTTTCGTGTATGGCTACACCTTC
TRBD1 TRBJ2-1 TRBV28 - CASSPTGGNGNEQFF TGTGCCAGCAGCCCCACAGGGGGCAACGGCAATGAGCAGTTCTTC
TRBD1 TRBJ2-2 TRBV30 few CAWSVQGGMTGELFF TGTGCCTGGAGTGTACAGGGGGGTATGACCGGGGAGCTGTTTTTT
TRBD1 TRBJ2-7 TRBV27 once CASSSPDRGGYEQYF TGTGCCAGCAGTTCCCCAGACAGGGGAGGTTACGAGCAGTACTTC
- TRBJ2-7 TRBV28 - CASSWDFSEQYF TGTGCCAGCAGCTGGGACTTCAGCGAGCAGTACTTC
- TRBJ2-7 TRBV5-8 once CASSLGRGRPYEQYF TGTGCCAGCAGCTTGGGGAGGGGGCGACCCTACGAGCAGTACTTC
- TRBJ1-1 TRBV7-9 - CASSFFSENTEAFF TGTGCCAGCAGTTTTTTTTCAGAGAACACTGAAGCTTTCTTT
- TRBJ2-2 TRBV6-6 - CASNPFRVDTGELFF TGTGCCAGCAATCCATTTCGGGTTGACACCGGGGAGCTGTTTTTT
- TRBJ1-4 TRBV9 - CASSAREGAPNEKLFF TGTGCCAGCAGCGCCCGGGAGGGTGCACCTAATGAAAAACTGTTTTTT
TRBD1 TRBJ2-7 TRBV28 once CASSLPGQGYEQYF TGTGCCAGCAGCTTACCGGGACAGGGTTACGAGCAGTACTTC
TRBD1 TRBJ2-1 TRBV19 few CASSLDRGPYNEQFF TGTGCCAGTAGCCTGGACAGGGGCCCTTACAATGAGCAGTTCTTC
- TRBJ2-3 TRBV7-9 few CASSSSGGGTRGTDTQYF TGTGCCAGCAGCTCCAGTGGCGGCGGGACCAGGGGCACAGATACGCAGTATTTT
- TRBJ2-7 TRBV7-6 - CASSLRQATYEQYF TGTGCCAGCAGCTTAAGACAGGCTACCTACGAGCAGTACTTC
- TRBJ2-5 TRBV6-1 - CASSHETQYF TGTGCCAGCAGTCATGAGACCCAGTACTTC
- TRBJ2-7 TRBV18 once CASSPTTVSYEQYF TGTGCCAGCTCACCAACGACAGTCTCCTACGAGCAGTACTTC
- TRBJ1-3 TRBV19 - CASKGSINRAGNTIYF TGTGCCAGTAAAGGTTCCATTAACAGAGCTGGAAACACCATATATTTT
TRBD2 TRBJ2-7 TRBV4-2 - CASSQVGRGGISRDYEQYF TGTGCCAGCAGCCAAGTGGGGCGGGGGGGCATATCGCGGGACTACGAGCAGTACTTC
TRBD1 TRBJ2-1 TRBV7-2 - CASSFTGGGLFGKGEQFF TGTGCCAGCAGCTTTACAGGGGGCGGGCTCTTCGGCAAAGGTGAGCAGTTCTTC
- TRBJ1-5 TRBV9 - CASSASAGSNQPQHF TGTGCCAGCAGCGCGTCGGCGGGAAGCAATCAGCCCCAGCATTTT
- TRBJ2-1 TRBV10-3 - CAISGPMGDEQFF TGTGCCATCAGTGGCCCAATGGGCGATGAGCAGTTCTTC
TRBD1 TRBJ1-2 TRBV10-3 - CAIRDRGHSNYGYTF TGTGCCATCAGGGACAGGGGGCACTCTAACTATGGCTACACCTTC
TRBD2 TRBJ2-1 TRBV18 - CASSPGLATYNEQFF TGTGCCAGCTCGCCGGGACTAGCAACGTACAATGAGCAGTTCTTC
TRBD2 TRBJ2-1 TRBV19 - CASSIQLAGLYNEQFF TGTGCCAGTAGTATCCAACTAGCGGGGCTATACAATGAGCAGTTCTTC
- TRBJ2-3 TRBV9 - CASSVVPQSGSTDTQYF TGTGCCAGCAGCGTAGTCCCCCAAAGCGGTAGCACAGATACGCAGTATTTT
- TRBJ2-5 TRBV27 - CASSLGAQETQYF TGTGCCAGCAGCCTGGGGGCTCAAGAGACCCAGTACTTC
- TRBJ2-6 TRBV11-2 - CASSFYQGFSGANVLTF TGTGCCAGCAGCTTTTACCAGGGTTTCTCTGGGGCCAACGTCCTGACTTTC
- TRBJ2-2 TRBV30 few CAWTFAGELFF TGTGCCTGGACTTTCGCCGGGGAGCTGTTTTTT